The 15 T cell receptor beta chains reported below all come from one sample, sequenced in a study of T cell clonotyping in hematopoietic cell transplantation. Assay: immunoSEQ multiplex PCR; the TCRdb copy retains only in-frame clones and omits some. The table includes about 14,000 clones, about 56% detected once. The sample consisted of PBMCs. The receptors shown here come from a human donor who either received an allogeneic hematopoietic cell transplant for a myeloid malignancy or was a related donor (not recorded which). Some clones in this sample may be carry-over from other donors' samples.

This clone was seen a few times. The chain joins TRBV5-1 to TRBJ1-1; the match to TRBD1 covers 12 bases. Trimming cost V 5 bases and J 4 bases; bases outside gene matches: 12. Germline CDR1 and CDR2: SGHRS and YFSETQ. The CDR3 runs to 17 residues. CDR3 coding DNA: TGCGCCAGCAGACGCGCCGGGACAGGGGGCGTAGTCACTGAAGCTTTCTTT. Its translation is CASRRAGTGGVVTEAFF.

This clone appeared a few times. The V and J genes are TRBV9 and TRBJ2-6; perhaps D is TRBD1 or TRBD2 (6 bases each). CDR3 length: 17 amino acids. Trimming removed 8 bases from V and 0 bases from J, with 18 bases in between. CDR1 and CDR2 (germline): SGDLS, YYNGEE. CDR3 amino acids: CARGTWTDPSGANVLTF. CDR3 coding DNA: TGTGCCAGGGGGACTTGGACAGATCCCTCTGGGGCCAACGTCCTGACTTTC.

The chain joins TRBV30 to TRBJ2-7; 10 positions agree with TRBD1. V shed 1 base and J 6 bases; nucleotides not matched to a gene: 3. CDR3 length: 13 residues. Per germline, CDR1 GTSNPN and CDR2 SVGIG (reference sequence). In DNA, the CDR3 is TGTGCCTGGAGTGGACAGGGGGCGGGCGAGCAGTACTTC. Protein product: CAWSGQGAGEQYF. The whole variable domain, filled in from reference TRBV30 and TRBJ2-7, reads SQTIHQWPATLVQPVGSPLSLECTVEGTSNPNLYWYRQAAGRGLQLLFYSVGIGQISSEVPQNLSASRPQDRQFILSSKKLLLSDSGFYLCAWSGQGAGEQYFGPGTRLTVT.

Sample share makes this clone medium-sized (0.01 to 0.1%). The chain employs TRBV6-1 and TRBJ1-1; D is unclear. Per the germline V gene, CDR1 is MNHNS and CDR2 is SASEGT. There are 13 residues in the CDR3. Trimming cost V 3 bases and J 3 bases, with 8 bases left between them. Here the CDR3 reads CASSEVSYTEAFF. DNA of the CDR3: TGTGCCAGCAGTGAGGTGTCGTACACTGAAGCTTTCTTT.

The sample holds a few counts of this clone. The chain uses TRBV6-1 and TRBJ2-2, with D perhaps matching TRBD1 or TRBD2 (5 bases each). Germline CDR1 and CDR2: MNHNS and SASEGT. This CDR3 has 15 residues. V was shortened by 2 bases and J by 3 bases, with 10 bases between the two germline ends. This chain's CDR3 is CASSEQEGYTGELFF. DNA for the CDR3: TGTGCCAGCAGTGAACAAGAGGGGTACACCGGGGAGCTGTTTTTT.

The chain has TRBV7-7 and TRBJ2-5; no clear D gene. The length of the CDR3 is 13 residues. The ends were cut back, 3 bases at V and 4 bases at J, with 9 bases in the middle. Germline CDR1 is SSHAT and CDR2 is FNYEAQ (reference sequence). CDR3 region: CASSLNYGETQYF. The CDR3 nucleotides read TGTGCCAGCAGCTTGAACTATGGAGAGACCCAGTACTTC.

The V call is TRBV28, the J call TRBJ1-1; possible D gene TRBD1, 5 bases. Germline V gene lookup returns CDR1 MDHEN and CDR2 SYDVKM. V was trimmed by 5 bases and J by 3 bases, leaving 13 bases between them. The CDR3 contains 14 residues. The CDR3 region has the DNA TGTGCCAGCAGTCCAGGGCAGGGTTACACTGAAGCTTTCTTT. This encodes CASSPGQGYTEAFF.

A remark on this clone: The junction departs from the called germline gene at one end, perhaps through a read error. The chain carries TRBV6-1 and TRBJ2-7, with 7 bases matching TRBD1. The germline CDR1 and CDR2 sequences are MNHNS and SASEGT. The CDR3 runs 12 residues. CDR3 sequence (DNA): TGTGCCAGCACCCTTCGACAGGGCCAGCAGTGCTTC. Its translation is CASTLRQGQQCF.

This clone was found a few times. The J gene is TRBJ2-5, the V gene TRBV25-1; D is perhaps TRBD1 (5 bases). TRBJ2-7 explains the end of the DNA better; the J call may be wrong. CDR3 length equals 14 residues. CDR1 MGHDK and CDR2 SYGVNS come from the germline V gene. The chain's CDR3 is CASSRAAASYEQYF. The CDR3 DNA reads as TGTGCCAGCAGCAGGGCTGCCGCCTCCTACGAGCAGTACTTC.

The rearrangement uses TRBV28 and TRBJ1-1; perhaps TRBD1 as D (5 bases). Trimming stripped 8 bases from V and 3 bases from J, with 7 bases between. CDR1 is MDHEN and CDR2 is SYDVKM in the germline V gene. The CDR3 has 11 amino acids. Here the CDR3 reads CASLGDTEAFF. As DNA, the CDR3 is TGTGCCAGCTTAGGGGACACTGAAGCTTTCTTT.

This clone was recorded only once. This rearrangement joins TRBV4-3 to TRBJ2-7; no definite D call. V lost 2 bases, J lost 3 bases, and 5 bases lay in between. CDR3 length: 12 residues. Germline V lookup: CDR1 LGHNA, CDR2 YSLEER. This chain's CDR3 is CASSQNSYEQYF. CDR3 coding DNA: TGCGCCAGCAGCCAAAACAGCTACGAGCAGTACTTC.

The chain couples TRBV14 to TRBJ2-1, with D unclear. Germline assignment: CDR1 SGHDN and CDR2 FVKESK. The CDR3 length is 12 residues. V lost 4 bases and J lost 9, with 10 bases in between. Here the CDR3 reads CASSLGLGEQFF. The CDR3 DNA sequence: TGTGCCAGCAGCCTAGGTCTGGGTGAGCAGTTCTTC.

A few counts support this clone. The same CDR3 is also encoded by other DNA sequences in this sample. V and J are TRBV27 and TRBJ1-2; weak D call: TRBD1 (6 bases). Germline CDR1 reads MNHEY; CDR2 reads SMNVEV (reference sequence). The CDR3 is 14 amino acids. V was pared by 3 bases and J by 2 bases, with 10 bases between. Here the CDR3 reads CASSLKGGNYGYTF. CDR3 nucleotides: TGTGCCAGCAGTTTGAAGGGGGGAAACTATGGCTACACCTTC.

This sequence joins TRBV9 and TRBJ2-2; D not resolved. The CDR3 extends over 17 amino acids. Germline CDR1 SGDLS, CDR2 YYNGEE. Trimming pared 2 bases from V and 2 bases from J, leaving 16 bases between. The chain's CDR3 is CASSVGFGTANTGELFF. DNA for the CDR3: TGTGCCAGCAGCGTGGGTTTCGGTACAGCTAACACCGGGGAGCTGTTTTTT.

The chain carries TRBV25-1 and TRBJ1-2; 9 bases align to TRBD1. Germline V lookup: CDR1 MGHDK, CDR2 SYGVNS. The CDR3 has 15 residues. V was pared by 1 base and J by 7 bases, with 7 bases of the junction left unmatched. CDR3 sequence reads: CASSEWDREARGYTF. The CDR3 nucleotides are TGTGCCAGCAGTGAATGGGACAGGGAGGCGCGTGGCTACACCTTC.